Below are 2 T cell receptor beta chains sequenced from a single sample in a study of shared clonotypes between healthy human individuals. Clones were read by immunoSEQ multiplex PCR, and TCRdb kept only the in-frame ones, dropping some. The sample carries about a million clones, under 80% recorded once. The sequencing input was memory CD4+ T cells sorted from blood. Subset here: CD45RA-negative fraction. The receptor source for this set is a man younger than 35 in good health.

This chain connects TRBV7-2 to TRBJ1-5; the D is unclear. Trimming cost V 2 bases and J 2 bases, with 10 bases left between them. This CDR3 has 15 residues. The germline V gene has CDR1 SGHTA and CDR2 FQGNSA. The CDR3 nucleotides are TGTGCCAGCAGCTTACATGGGTCTGGCAATCAGCCCCAGCATTTT. This encodes CASSLHGSGNQPQHF.

This chain links TRBV30 with TRBJ1-1; weak D call: TRBD1 (5 bases). Per the germline V gene, CDR1 is GTSNPN and CDR2 is SVGIG (reference sequence). This CDR3 spans 13 amino acids. Trimming stripped 4 bases from V and 5 bases from J, with 14 bases between. CDR3 coding DNA: TGTGCCTGGAATGCGGGGGGGAGGACTGAAGCTTTCTTT. Its translation: CAWNAGGRTEAFF.